This TCR beta chain was profiled in a study of blood T cell repertoires in COVID-19. As for the study in general: Samples taken during acute and convalescent COVID-19 were collected in the United States, Italy and Spain.

TCRdb keeps only in-frame clones here, not all; method: immunoSEQ multiplex PCR. The repertoire holds 200,000 to 300,000 clones, with 70% to 90% as singletons. The CDR3 is 16 residues long. Trimming cost V 0 bases and J 3 bases, with 10 bases left between them. Germline V lookup: CDR1 KGHDR, CDR2 SFDVKD. The age range of participants was about 18 to 95 years, with residence in some 25 US areas. Sequencing input: PBMCs or T cells enriched from blood (not recorded which). This sequence was found in a middle-aged woman with acute COVID-19. The rearrangement joins TRBV24-1 to TRBJ2-2; D may be TRBD1 (6 bases). The DNA for the CDR3 is TGTGCCACCAGTGATTTGTATGGGGGCGACACCGGGGAGCTGTTTTTT. Translated, it gives CATSDLYGGDTGELFF.